This note documents a single TCR beta chain sequence. What it binds is unknown. This record belongs to a study of T cell responses to AZD1222 COVID-19 vaccine. Whole-study results and caveats: Recipients of two AZD1222 doses showed rising Spike-specific TCR breadth and depth.

TCRdb keeps only in-frame clones here, not all; method: immunoSEQ multiplex PCR. The sample consists of about 100,000 clones, around 90% of them appearing once. Germline trimming cut 3 bases from V and 2 bases from J; bases unmatched to any gene: 3. CDR1 and CDR2 from the germline V gene are KGHSH and LQKENI. The CDR3 is 14 amino acids. This TCR derives from an adult who received the AZD1222 COVID-19 vaccine. The V call is TRBV18, the J call TRBJ2-7, with TRBD1 matching 8 bases. The sample here was peripheral blood, taken 28 days after the second AZD1222 dose. The CDR3 coding sequence is TGTGCCAGCTCACCGTCAGGGGGCACCTACGAGCAGTACTTC. It encodes CASSPSGGTYEQYF.